These 22 T cell receptor beta chains originate from one sample sequenced in a study of control samples from healthy donors and cancer patients. This table comes from immunoSEQ multiplex PCR, and its TCRdb copy is limited to in-frame clones, with some not included. The table records approximately 99,000 clones, about 80% of them present only once. The sample taken for sequencing was blood. The origin of the receptors is a man between 18 and 35 years old in good health.

This rearrangement joins TRBV12-5 to TRBJ2-5, with D perhaps matching TRBD1 (6 bases). CDR1 is LGHNT, CDR2 FRNRAP, per germline. V was trimmed by 6 bases and J by 3 bases, leaving 17 bases between them. The length of the CDR3 is 15 residues. This CDR3 is CASGPRGPLEETQYF. For the CDR3, the DNA is TGTGCTAGTGGCCCCAGGGGCCCCCTGGAAGAGACCCAGTACTTC.

Points on this clone: Other DNA variants within this sample encode the same CDR3. The gene calls are TRBV7-2 and TRBJ1-1; the D gene is possibly TRBD1 (6 bases). V was shortened by 2 bases and J by 7 bases, with 8 bases between the two germline ends. Germline V gene data show CDR1 as SGHTA and CDR2 as FQGNSA. The CDR3 is 12 amino acids. The chain's CDR3 is CASSLRGGEAFF. As DNA, the CDR3 is TGTGCCAGCAGCTTAAGGGGGGGTGAAGCTTTCTTT.

The V call is TRBV5-6, the J call TRBJ1-1, with D unclear. Germline V CDR1 and CDR2: SGHDT, YYEEEE. V was cut by 1 base and J by 5 bases, with 9 bases left in between. The CDR3 consists of 13 residues. CDR3 loop: CASSLRLGTEAFF. As DNA, the CDR3 is TGTGCCAGCAGCTTGAGACTTGGGACTGAAGCTTTCTTT.

The table lists this clone with a few counts. This chain joins TRBV12-3 or TRBV12-4 and TRBJ1-6; D gene ambiguous. This CDR3 comprises 12 residues. V dropped 3 bases and J dropped 10 bases, with 7 bases sitting between them. CDR3 DNA sequence: TGTGCCAGCAGTTTTGAAAGGTCACCCCTCCACTTT. Amino acids: CASSFERSPLHF.

This clone occurred a few times. The rearrangement joins TRBV13 to TRBJ2-3; D unclear. V shed 5 bases and J shed 4 bases, with 4 bases lying between them. In germline, CDR1 is PRHDT, CDR2 FYEKMQ (reference sequence). The CDR3 is 11 amino acids. The DNA for the CDR3 is TGTGCCAGCAGCGTCTCAGATACGCAGTATTTT. Translated: CASSVSDTQYF.

This chain connects TRBV24-1 to TRBJ2-5, with 7 nucleotides matching TRBD2. The J segment lost 5 bases and the V segment lost 7 bases, leaving 6 bases of the junction unmatched. The CDR3 length is 13 residues. Germline loops: CDR1 KGHDR, CDR2 SFDVKD. The CDR3 DNA follows: TGTGCCACCAGGCTCGGAGCGGGGGAGACCCAGTACTTC. Its translation is CATRLGAGETQYF.

The genes are TRBV12-3 or TRBV12-4 and TRBJ2-7; weak D call: TRBD1 (5 bases). CDR3 length: 13 residues. Trimming took 4 bases from V and 0 from J, leaving 7 bases between them. The CDR3 nucleotides are TGTGCCAGCAGTTGGACACTCTCCTACGAGCAGTACTTC. It encodes CASSWTLSYEQYF.

The table lists this clone with a count of one. The chain links TRBV9 to TRBJ1-2; D is unclear. The CDR3 consists of 14 residues. CDR1 is SGDLS, CDR2 YYNGEE, per germline. Between the trimmed V and J ends, which lost 0 bases and 3 bases, there was a span of 9 bases. The CDR3 reads CASSVDGRDYGYTF. Written as DNA, the CDR3 is TGTGCCAGCAGCGTAGATGGCCGGGACTATGGCTACACCTTC.

J is TRBJ2-3 and V is TRBV10-3, with 9 bases matching TRBD2. With V trimmed by 8 bases and J by 4 bases, 13 bases remained unmatched. The CDR3 extends over 16 amino acids. Per the germline V gene, CDR1 is ENHRY and CDR2 is SYGVKD. The CDR3 sequence: CAIGAPRGGGSDTQYF. CDR3 DNA: TGTGCCATCGGGGCCCCACGCGGGGGGGGTTCAGATACGCAGTATTTT.

The V and J genes are TRBV27 and TRBJ2-3, with 7 bases aligning to TRBD2. V lost 0 bases, J lost 0 bases, and 3 bases stayed unmatched. CDR3 length equals 16 residues. Germline CDR1 and CDR2: MNHEY and SMNVEV (reference sequence). CDR3 sequence reads: CASSLSGGISTDTQYF. In DNA, the CDR3 is TGTGCCAGCAGTTTATCGGGAGGGATAAGCACAGATACGCAGTATTTT.

The CDR3 spells CATSDPLTGKLFF. The CDR3 DNA is TGTGCCACCAGTGATCCCCTGACGGGAAAACTGTTTTTT. The V gene is TRBV24-1, the J gene TRBJ1-4; D is unresolved. The CDR3 has 13 amino acids. Trimming took 3 bases from V and 10 from J, leaving 11 bases between them. The germline gives CDR1 KGHDR, CDR2 SFDVKD.

As for this clone: This CDR3 is also generated by other DNA sequences in the sample. V is TRBV3-1 (or the pseudogene TRBV3-2) and J is TRBJ1-4; D not certain. CDR3 length equals 16 residues. V was pared by 0 bases and J by 3 bases, with 11 bases between. The germline V gene encodes CDR1 LGHDT and CDR2 YNNKEL (reference sequence). The CDR3 DNA reads as TGTGCCAGCAGCCAAGATATTGCAGGACCTAATGAAAAACTGTTTTTT. Translating it yields CASSQDIAGPNEKLFF.

The V call is TRBV7-2, the J call TRBJ1-2; 7 positions agree with TRBD1. V lost 4 bases, J lost 4 bases, and 15 bases stayed unmatched. Germline loops: CDR1 SGHTA, CDR2 FQGNSA. The CDR3 spans 17 residues. CDR3 amino acids: CASSSEPGTDLTYGYTF. DNA of the CDR3: TGTGCCAGCAGCTCCGAGCCAGGGACAGACCTAACCTATGGCTACACCTTC.

J is TRBJ2-3 and V is TRBV9; D is possibly TRBD1 or TRBD2 (5 bases each). Germline V gene lookup returns CDR1 SGDLS and CDR2 YYNGEE. This CDR3 region has 15 residues. The V end lost 5 bases, the J end lost 2 bases, and 15 bases lay between the germline ends. In DNA form, the CDR3 reads TGTGCCAGCAGGAACCGGGACCGGCCCACAGATACGCAGTATTTT. Residues: CASRNRDRPTDTQYF.

The chain joins TRBV6-5 to TRBJ2-5; D is ambiguous. Per germline, CDR1 MNHEY and CDR2 SVGAGI. V lost 8 bases, J lost 5 bases, and 12 bases lay in between. CDR3 length equals 12 residues. The DNA for the CDR3 is TGTGCCAGCTTATCCCTCCAGGAGACCCAGTACTTC. Its translation is CASLSLQETQYF.

DNA of the CDR3: TGTGCCAGCTCGACAACCGGGACCAGAGATCAGCCCCAGCATTTT. Translating gives CASSTTGTRDQPQHF. The V gene is TRBV18, the J gene TRBJ1-5, with a possible D match to TRBD1 (5 bases). This CDR3 contains 15 residues. Per germline, CDR1 KGHSH and CDR2 LQKENI. Trimming took off 6 bases at V and 5 bases at J, with 17 bases between the two ends.

The V and J genes are TRBV19 and TRBJ2-4; 10 nucleotides agree with TRBD2. V gave up 8 bases and J gave up 1 base; unmatched junction bases: 8. The CDR3 consists of 16 residues. Germline V gene data show CDR1 as LNHDA and CDR2 as SQIVND (reference sequence). The chain's CDR3 is CASLAGGFGAKNIQYF. The CDR3 nucleotides read TGTGCCAGTTTAGCGGGGGGTTTCGGCGCCAAAAACATTCAGTACTTC. The whole variable domain, filled in from reference TRBV19 and TRBJ2-4, reads DGGITQSPKYLFRKEGQNVTLSCEQNLNHDAMYWYRQDPGQGLRLIYYSQIVNDFQKGDIAEGYSVSREKKESFPLTVTSAQKNPTAFYLCASLAGGFGAKNIQYFGAGTRLSVL.

V and J are TRBV3-1 (or the pseudogene TRBV3-2) and TRBJ2-6; tentatively, D is TRBD2 (6 bases). Germline V gene lookup returns CDR1 LGHDT and CDR2 YNNKEL (reference sequence). Trimming took off 4 bases at V and 1 base at J, with 20 bases between the two ends. This CDR3 contains 19 residues. The CDR3 nucleotides are TGTGCCAGCAGCCCATCAGGCGGGGATTTGGTTTCTGGGGCCAACGTCCTGACTTTC. Translating it yields CASSPSGGDLVSGANVLTF.

The rearrangement uses TRBV6-5 and TRBJ1-3; 7 positions agree with TRBD1. CDR1 is MNHEY and CDR2 is SVGAGI in the germline V gene. The junction had 8 bases not matched to a gene; V was cut back by 2 bases and J by 4 bases. The CDR3 has 16 amino acids. The CDR3 loop is CASSYVQGLGGNTIYF. For the CDR3, the DNA is TGTGCCAGCAGTTACGTACAGGGGTTGGGAGGAAACACCATATATTTT.

This chain uses TRBV6-6 with TRBJ1-2; 8 nucleotides align to TRBD1. This CDR3 is 13 amino acids long. Looked up from germline, CDR1 is MNHNY and CDR2 is SVGAGI (reference sequence). V shed 6 bases and J 6 bases; nucleotides not matched to a gene: 6. As DNA, the CDR3 is TGTGCCAGCAGCAAATGGACAGGGAATGGCTACACCTTC. Translation gives CASSKWTGNGYTF.

The chain has TRBV7-6 and TRBJ2-1; TRBD1 is a possible D gene (6 bases). The CDR3 has 15 residues. Germline V gene sequence: CDR1 SGHVS, CDR2 FNYEAQ. V was clipped by 1 base and J by 4 bases, with 11 bases between them. This CDR3 is CASSLGYRAYNEQFF. The CDR3 bases are TGTGCCAGCAGCTTAGGTTACAGGGCGTACAATGAGCAGTTCTTC.

The genes are TRBV2 and TRBJ2-2; the match to TRBD1 covers 9 bases. V gave up 5 bases and J gave up 0 bases; unmatched junction bases: 1. In germline, CDR1 is SNHLY, CDR2 FYNNEI. This CDR3 has 15 amino acids. CDR3 DNA: TGTGCCAGCAGTCGACAGGGGGCGAACACCGGGGAGCTGTTTTTT. It is translated as CASSRQGANTGELFF.